The 10 T cell receptor beta chains below all came from one sample that was sequenced in a study of CD8 T cells in ankylosing spondylitis (dated by TCRdb to between 2016 and 2019). The method was 5' RACE. These reads were obtained on an Illumina HiSeq 2500. The public reads were reprocessed in TCRdb via fastp at Q25 and MiXCR, keeping in-frame beta chains. One record per CDR3 amino acid sequence lists the most common genes and DNA. The sample contains 250,000 or so distinct CDR3 sequences, roughly a quarter of them found a single time. The top ten hold over 0.55% of the sample. The sample was blood, either unsorted or a sorted T cell fraction (not recorded which). These receptors were obtained from a male donor with ankylosing spondylitis or in good health (not recorded which).

J is TRBJ2-4 and V is TRBV20-1, with D perhaps matching TRBD1 (6 bases). The CDR3 is 16 residues long. V was clipped by 0 bases and J by 2 bases, with 14 bases between them. Looked up from germline, CDR1 is DFQATT and CDR2 is SNEGSKA (reference sequence). Written as DNA, the CDR3 is TGCAGTGCTAGAGACGGTAGGGACACCACCAAAAACATTCAGTACTTC. This gives the protein CSARDGRDTTKNIQYF.

This clonotype was observed a few times. The chain couples TRBV20-1 to TRBJ2-7; D gene ambiguous. CDR1 and CDR2 (germline): DFQATT, SNEGSKA (reference sequence). Trimming took 3 bases from V and 7 from J, leaving 13 bases between them. The CDR3 runs to 12 residues. In DNA, the CDR3 is TGCAGTGCTAGGGCAGGACGGCGAGAGCAGTACTTC. The encoded protein is CSARAGRREQYF.

This clonotype has only a few counts. The junction departs from germline at one end; a sequencing error may be responsible. This chain joins TRBV2 and TRBJ2-1, with TRBD2 matching 8 bases. Germline CDR1 reads SNHLY; CDR2 reads FYNNEI. This CDR3 spans 18 amino acids. In nucleotides, the CDR3 is TGTGCCATCAGTTTAGTTAGCGGGATGGAGAGCTCCTACAATGAGCAGTTCTTC. The encoded protein is CAISLVSGMESSYNEQFF.

This clonotype has more than one count but fewer than ten. This chain links TRBV6-1 with TRBJ2-7, with a weak D call TRBD1 (5 bases). The CDR3 covers 13 residues. V was trimmed by 7 bases and J by 4 bases, leaving 14 bases between them. CDR1 MNHNS and CDR2 SASEGT come from the germline V gene. The CDR3: CASMGRDLYEQYF. For the CDR3, the DNA is TGTGCCAGCATGGGCAGGGATCTTTACGAGCAGTACTTC.

This clonotype was counted at least ten times. The chain joins TRBV30 to TRBJ2-2; D is unclear. Germline lookup yields CDR1 GTSNPN and CDR2 SVGIG (reference sequence). With 2 bases removed from V and 4 bases from J, the gap between germline ends came to 11 bases. The CDR3 runs to 14 residues. The CDR3 DNA is TGTGCCTGGAGTTGGGCTCAGTTCACCGGGGAGCTGTTTTTT. This sequence encodes CAWSWAQFTGELFF.

At least ten counts were recorded for this clonotype. J is TRBJ1-2 and V is TRBV5-1; D uncertain. Germline V gene sequence: CDR1 SGHRS, CDR2 YFSETQ. The CDR3 has 14 amino acids. V was pared by 0 bases and J by 2 bases, with 8 bases between. The CDR3 sequence: CASSLEAENYGYTF. The DNA for the CDR3 is TGCGCCAGCAGCTTGGAAGCGGAAAACTATGGCTACACCTTC.

The chain uses TRBV20-1 and TRBJ2-1; 7 nucleotides match TRBD2. The CDR3 loop spans 15 amino acids. Trimming took 6 bases from V and 5 from J; bases not matched to a gene: 13. Germline V CDR1 and CDR2: DFQATT, SNEGSKA (reference sequence). The CDR3 spells CSAEKRGGAHNEQFF. For the CDR3, the DNA is TGCAGTGCCGAAAAGCGGGGAGGGGCCCACAATGAGCAGTTCTTC.

Ten or more counts support this clonotype. The V call is TRBV29-1, the J call TRBJ2-1; a weak D match, TRBD1 (8 bases). Per germline, CDR1 SQVTM and CDR2 ANQGSEA. Trimming left V 4 bases short and J 5 bases short, with 15 bases between. The CDR3 is made up of 14 amino acids. The CDR3 loop reads CSVGKQGGNNEQFF. The CDR3 DNA is TGCAGCGTTGGTAAACAGGGGGGGAACAATGAGCAGTTCTTC.

This chain joins TRBV12-3 or TRBV12-4 and TRBJ2-4; possibly TRBD1 for D (6 bases). The CDR3 consists of 18 residues. Trimming took off 3 bases at V and 0 bases at J, with 18 bases between the two ends. CDR3 region: CASSFDRTANLAKNIQYF. Written as DNA, the CDR3 is TGTGCCAGCAGTTTCGACCGGACAGCCAATTTAGCCAAAAACATTCAGTACTTC.

The table lists this clonotype with many counts. The chain couples TRBV19 to TRBJ2-3; 8 bases are shared with TRBD2. In germline, CDR1 is LNHDA, CDR2 SQIVND (reference sequence). With 6 bases clipped from V and 5 bases from J, the junction kept 13 bases outside the gene matches. The CDR3 is made up of 16 amino acids. CDR3 sequence (DNA): TGTGCCAGTAGGACAAGAGAAGCGGGGGCCATAGATACGCAGTATTTT. As protein: CASRTREAGAIDTQYF.